A selection of T cell receptor beta chains follows, all from one sample in a study of shared clonotypes between healthy human individuals. Profiled with immunoSEQ multiplex PCR; TCRdb holds only in-frame clones, not every one. The sample has under 1,100,000 clones; approximately 80% are singletons. Sequencing used memory CD4+ T cells from PBMCs. The receptors originated from a man aged 18 to 29 in good health. Some clones in this sample may be carry-over from other donors' samples. Each CDR3 is given with its conserved first and last residue. D genes are given only for firm matches. Size values are once, few and many counts, or a class for expanded clones, and some rows have none.

length	V	J	D	size	CDR3	DNA
16	TRBV5-5	TRBJ2-1	TRBD2	once	CASSFSRGSSYNEQFF	TGTGCCAGCAGCTTTTCTCGCGGGAGCTCCTACAATGAGCAGTTCTTC
14	TRBV2	TRBJ1-1	.	.	CASSQAAGAGEAFF	TGTGCCAGCAGTCAAGCAGCGGGGGCTGGTGAAGCTTTCTTT
14	TRBV2	TRBJ1-5	.	few	CASSPGRPNQPQHF	TGTGCCAGCAGTCCCGGACGGCCTAATCAGCCCCAGCATTTT
14	TRBV7-3	TRBJ1-2	.	.	CANSLGAELGGYTF	TGTGCCAACAGCTTAGGGGCGGAGCTCGGTGGCTACACCTTC
12	TRBV9	TRBJ1-2	.	.	CASSPQGGGYTF	TGTGCCAGCAGCCCTCAGGGAGGTGGCTACACCTTC
17	TRBV10-3	TRBJ1-3	.	once	CATQTIMGSRSGNTIYF	TGTGCCACCCAAACAATTATGGGGTCTCGCTCTGGAAACACCATATATTTT
14	TRBV27	TRBJ1-1	.	.	CASSFVLGDTEAFF	TGTGCCAGCAGTTTCGTGTTGGGGGACACTGAAGCTTTCTTT
15	TRBV7-2	TRBJ2-7	TRBD2	many	CASSTTSGSLYEQYF	TGTGCCAGCAGCACGACTAGCGGGAGTTTGTACGAGCAGTACTTC
16	TRBV10-2	TRBJ2-1	.	.	CASSERTRIALNEQFF	TGCGCCAGCAGTGAACGGACAAGAATAGCCCTCAATGAGCAGTTCTTC
13	TRBV2	TRBJ2-3	TRBD1	.	CASSDRGPDTQYF	TGTGCCAGCAGTGACAGGGGGCCAGATACGCAGTATTTT
14	TRBV28	TRBJ1-5	.	.	CASITPEGYQPQHF	TGTGCCAGCATTACCCCCGAGGGCTATCAGCCCCAGCATTTT
14	TRBV27	TRBJ1-1	.	.	CASSFQAPYTEAFF	TGTGCCAGCAGTTTCCAGGCCCCCTACACTGAAGCTTTCTTT
15	TRBV9	TRBJ2-3	.	.	CASSAGGLVGDTQYF	TGTGCCAGCAGCGCGGGGGGCCTGGTGGGAGATACGCAGTATTTT
13	TRBV10-3	TRBJ2-7	.	.	CATMLSGSYEQYF	TGTGCCACCATGCTGAGTGGATCCTACGAGCAGTACTTC
15	TRBV18	TRBJ2-7	TRBD2	once	CASSLLAGGNYEQYF	TGTGCCAGCTCACTTCTAGCGGGAGGTAACTACGAGCAGTACTTC
11	TRBV20-1	TRBJ2-4	.	once	CSALEDTGQYF	TGCAGTGCCCTTGAGGACACTGGTCAGTACTTC
17	TRBV7-3	TRBJ2-1	TRBD2	.	CASSPLRTSGSAHEQFF	TGTGCCAGCAGCCCATTAAGGACTAGCGGGAGCGCTCATGAGCAGTTCTTC
16	TRBV7-6	TRBJ2-6	.	.	CASSLGRASGANVLTF	TGTGCCAGCAGCTTAGGGAGGGCCTCTGGGGCCAACGTCCTGACTTTC
16	TRBV7-2	TRBJ2-5	.	.	CASSPNRGGTQETQYF	TGTGCCAGCAGCCCAAATAGGGGGGGAACCCAAGAGACCCAGTACTTC
13	TRBV29-1	TRBJ2-7	.	.	CSVEGQTDYEQYF	TGCAGCGTTGAAGGGCAGACGGACTACGAGCAGTACTTC
15	TRBV5-1	TRBJ2-1	TRBD1	once	CASRRGQGSYNEQFF	TGCGCCAGCAGGCGGGGACAGGGGTCCTACAATGAGCAGTTCTTC
11	TRBV20-1	TRBJ2-5	.	.	CSASPSETQYF	TGCAGTGCTAGTCCTAGCGAGACCCAGTACTTC
13	TRBV6-1	TRBJ1-2	.	.	CASSKTDPYGYTF	TGTGCCAGCAGTAAGACCGACCCCTATGGCTACACCTTC
13	TRBV18	TRBJ2-1	.	.	CASSPGLNNEQFF	TGTGCCAGCTCACCAGGACTGAACAATGAGCAGTTCTTC
12	TRBV7-2	TRBJ2-7	.	.	CASSHTTYEQYF	TGTGCCAGCAGCCATACCACGTACGAGCAGTACTTC
15	TRBV10-3	TRBJ2-7	TRBD2	.	CAISDSPSGSYEQYF	TGTGCCATCAGTGACAGTCCTAGCGGGTCCTACGAGCAGTACTTC
15	TRBV18	TRBJ2-5	TRBD1	.	CASSPIGGDREPQYF	TGTGCCAGCTCACCTATCGGCGGGGACAGGGAACCCCAGTACTTC
15	TRBV29-1	TRBJ2-7	.	.	CSVREGDSSSYEQYF	TGCAGCGTTAGGGAGGGGGACAGTAGCTCCTACGAGCAGTACTTC
13	TRBV11-2	TRBJ2-7	.	.	CASSFRSAYEQYF	TGTGCCAGCAGCTTCAGGTCGGCCTACGAGCAGTACTTC
13	TRBV28	TRBJ1-3	.	.	CASTPHGGNTIYF	TGTGCCAGCACTCCTCATGGTGGAAACACCATATATTTT
15	TRBV28	TRBJ1-2	.	.	CASNPQRGGNYGYTF	TGTGCCAGCAACCCCCAGAGGGGCGGTAACTATGGCTACACCTTC
15	TRBV18	TRBJ2-2	.	.	CASSHAQGNTGELFF	TGTGCCAGCTCACATGCGCAGGGGAACACCGGGGAGCTGTTTTTT
11	TRBV6-5	TRBJ2-7	.	once	CASTQQNEQYF	TGTGCCAGCACCCAGCAGAACGAGCAGTACTTC
14	TRBV7-9	TRBJ2-3	.	.	CASSPGQSTDTQYF	TGTGCCAGCAGCCCGGGACAAAGCACAGATACGCAGTATTTT
13	TRBV28	TRBJ1-2	.	.	CASSSSRLYGYTF	TGTGCCAGCAGCTCTTCTCGGCTCTATGGCTACACCTTC
15	TRBV4-3	TRBJ2-7	.	.	CASSQDPQHSYEQYF	TGCGCCAGCAGCCAAGACCCGCAACACTCCTACGAGCAGTACTTC
17	TRBV5-1	TRBJ1-3	TRBD1	.	CASSFLGTVSSGNTIYF	TGCGCCAGCAGCTTCTTGGGGACAGTGAGCTCTGGAAACACCATATATTTT
15	TRBV27	TRBJ2-4	.	once	CASSFSGRAQNIQYF	TGTGCCAGCAGTTTTTCTGGGCGGGCCCAAAACATTCAGTACTTC
14	TRBV30	TRBJ1-4	TRBD1	few	CAWSQGQLNEKLFF	TGTGCCTGGAGCCAGGGACAGCTTAATGAAAAACTGTTTTTT
13	TRBV6-1	TRBJ1-5	.	.	CASKGSDRQPQHF	TGTGCCAGCAAGGGTTCAGACCGGCAGCCCCAGCATTTT
14	TRBV11-2	TRBJ2-1	TRBD2	.	CASSLGLLAGEQFF	TGTGCCAGCAGCTTAGGCCTACTAGCGGGAGAGCAGTTCTTC
12	TRBV11-2	TRBJ2-1	.	.	CASSLDGSEQFF	TGTGCCAGCAGCTTAGATGGGAGTGAGCAGTTCTTC
14	TRBV7-2	TRBJ2-3	.	.	CASSPSFNADTQYF	TGTGCCAGCAGCCCGTCCTTTAATGCAGATACGCAGTATTTT